One and the same sample provided the 2 T cell receptor beta chains below, sequenced in a study of STAT5B mutations in CD4+ large granular lymphocyte leukemia. Profiling relied on immunoSEQ multiplex PCR, and the TCRdb table lists in-frame clones only, not all of them. The sample yields about 26,000 clones, 60% to 85% seen once. Sequenced material: CD4+ T cells from blood buffy coats. The receptors here all came from a human donor in good health.

This clone was counted a few times. The V gene is TRBV28, the J gene TRBJ1-5; 7 positions match TRBD1. Germline CDR1 MDHEN, CDR2 SYDVKM. This CDR3 has 12 residues. After removal of 8 bases from V and 6 bases from J, the junction contained 4 bases not matched to a gene. The CDR3, as DNA: TGTGCCAGCTGGACAGGTATTCAGCCCCAGCATTTT. Its translation is CASWTGIQPQHF.

The rearrangement joins TRBV7-2 to TRBJ1-5; D remains ambiguous. The CDR3 sequence is 15 residues long. Germline CDR1 SGHTA, CDR2 FQGNSA. The V and J ends lost 3 bases and 0 bases respectively, with 9 bases between them. CDR3 sequence: CASSFGRSSNQPQHF. As DNA, the CDR3 is TGTGCCAGCAGCTTCGGCCGTAGTAGCAATCAGCCCCAGCATTTT.